The 27 T cell receptor beta chains in this list originate from one sample, sequenced in a study of graft-versus-host responses after intestinal transplantation. These receptors lack a known antigen. TCRdb keeps only in-frame clones here, not all; method: immunoSEQ multiplex PCR. The table shows 98,000 or so clones, with about 90% occurring only once. This material consisted of unstimulated CD4+ T cells sorted from spleen or lymph node cells, taken before intestinal transplant. The receptors originated from a human donor who received an intestinal transplant.

J is TRBJ1-2 and V is TRBV29-1; 9 nucleotides align to TRBD1. From germline, CDR1 is SQVTM and CDR2 ANQGSEA. The V gene end was trimmed by 4 bases and the J gene end by 4 bases; junction bases not matched to a gene: 4. CDR3 length: 13 residues. CDR3: CSVVDRGLYGYTF. CDR3 in DNA: TGCAGCGTTGTGGACAGGGGACTCTATGGCTACACCTTC.

The table lists this clone with a few counts. The rearrangement joins TRBV7-9 to TRBJ1-4; D not resolved. Germline assignment: CDR1 SEHNR and CDR2 FQNEAQ (reference sequence). V was cut by 5 bases and J by 5 bases, with 12 bases left in between. The CDR3 length is 14 residues. The CDR3 sequence is CASSTHAQNEKLFF. The CDR3 coding sequence is TGTGCCAGCAGCACGCACGCACAGAATGAAAAACTGTTTTTT.

J is TRBJ1-5 and V is TRBV6-5; D not resolved. The germline gives CDR1 MNHEY, CDR2 SVGAGI. Trimming took off 6 bases at V and 3 bases at J, with 9 bases between the two ends. The CDR3 loop spans 13 amino acids. CDR3 nucleotide sequence: TGTGCCAGCAGGTGGTCTTACAATCAGCCCCAGCATTTT. Its translation: CASRWSYNQPQHF.

V is TRBV5-4 and J is TRBJ2-5, with D possibly being TRBD1 (5 bases). The germline V gene has CDR1 SGHNT and CDR2 YYREEE (reference sequence). The V and J ends lost 1 base and 4 bases respectively, with 8 bases between them. The CDR3 is 13 residues long. CDR3 sequence reads: CASSLPTVETQYF. CDR3 DNA: TGTGCCAGCAGCTTGCCGACAGTAGAGACCCAGTACTTC.

The chain couples TRBV5-1 to TRBJ2-1; 10 bases line up with TRBD2. Trimming removed 7 bases from V and 4 bases from J; junction bases left unmatched: 11. The CDR3 is made up of 16 amino acids. Germline lookup yields CDR1 SGHRS and CDR2 YFSETQ. DNA of the CDR3: TGCGCCAGCGGGGGGCTAGCGGGAGAAAGGTACAATGAGCAGTTCTTC. Amino acids: CASGGLAGERYNEQFF.

V is TRBV7-3 and J is TRBJ2-7; TRBD2 matches 11 bases. Germline-derived CDR1 and CDR2 are SGHTA and FQGTGA. The length of the CDR3 is 18 residues. Trimming at V came to 2 bases and at J to 5 bases, leaving 14 bases not matched to a gene. CDR3 in amino acids: CASSLEPPSSGRFHEQYF. CDR3 DNA: TGTGCCAGCAGCTTAGAGCCCCCCTCTAGCGGGAGGTTCCACGAGCAGTACTTC.

The chain uses TRBV7-9 and TRBJ2-7, with D possibly being TRBD2 (7 bases). Germline V gene lookup returns CDR1 SEHNR and CDR2 FQNEAQ (reference sequence). The V end was cut by 3 bases, the J end by 4 bases, with 16 bases between. The length of the CDR3 is 15 residues. CDR3 sequence: CASSFLGGATYEQYF. CDR3 bases: TGTGCCAGCAGCTTCTTAGGGGGGGCGACGTACGAGCAGTACTTC.

This chain joins TRBV9 and TRBJ1-2; TRBD1 matches 10 bases. J was trimmed by 8 bases and V by 4 bases; bases with no gene match: 8. Germline CDR1 reads SGDLS; CDR2 reads YYNGEE. The CDR3 has 14 residues. The CDR3 is CASSPGTGDLGYTF. CDR3 in DNA: TGTGCCAGCAGCCCCGGGACAGGGGATTTAGGCTACACCTTC.

CDR3 nucleotides: TGCGCCAGCAGTGAGACAAGCGCAGTACTCACCGGGGAGCTGTTTTTT. Amino acids: CASSETSAVLTGELFF. V is TRBV10-1 and J is TRBJ2-2; D uncertain. The CDR3 sequence is 16 residues long. The V and J ends lost 2 bases and 4 bases respectively, with 14 bases between them. Looked up from germline, CDR1 is WNHNN and CDR2 is SYGVQD (reference sequence).

The rearrangement uses TRBV11-3 and TRBJ2-2; possible D gene TRBD2, 6 bases. Per the germline V gene, CDR1 is SGHNT and CDR2 is YENEEA. Trimming left V 6 bases short and J 1 base short, with 15 bases between. This CDR3 has 16 residues. In DNA form, the CDR3 reads TGTGCCAGCAGAAGCCAAGTGGGAGGGAACACCGGGGAGCTGTTTTTT. This codes for CASRSQVGGNTGELFF.

The V and J genes are TRBV7-2 and TRBJ2-1; D remains unclear. CDR1 is SGHTA and CDR2 is FQGNSA in the germline V gene. The CDR3 is 12 residues long. The ends were cut back, 2 bases at V and 6 bases at J, with 5 bases in the middle. CDR3 residues: CASSLSGNEQFF. As DNA, the CDR3 is TGTGCCAGCAGCTTATCCGGCAATGAGCAGTTCTTC.

This sequence joins TRBV7-2 and TRBJ1-5; no clear D. The germline gives CDR1 SGHTA, CDR2 FQGNSA. CDR3 length: 15 amino acids. Between the trimmed V and J ends, which lost 1 base and 4 bases, there was a span of 11 bases. CDR3 DNA: TGTGCCAGCAGCTTAGTATCTGATGCTAATCAGCCCCAGCATTTT. Protein: CASSLVSDANQPQHF.

This chain links TRBV6-6 with TRBJ1-6, with 8 bases fitting TRBD1. This CDR3 is built from 14 residues. Germline V gene lookup returns CDR1 MNHNY and CDR2 SVGAGI (reference sequence). V shed 6 bases and J 7 bases; nucleotides not matched to a gene: 5. The CDR3 here is CASRLDRGNSPLHF. For the CDR3, the DNA is TGTGCCAGCAGACTTGACAGGGGAAATTCACCCCTCCACTTT.

The chain has TRBV19 and TRBJ2-5, with 9 bases identical to TRBD1. V trimming: 5 bases; J trimming: 4 bases; junction bases outside the gene matches: 8. Germline V gene lookup returns CDR1 LNHDA and CDR2 SQIVND (reference sequence). This CDR3 is 15 amino acids long. The DNA for the CDR3 is TGTGCCAGTAGTGCGACAGGGGGAGTGGGAGAGACCCAGTACTTC. This codes for CASSATGGVGETQYF.

This chain links TRBV5-1 with TRBJ1-2, with TRBD1 matching 7 bases. The CDR3 spans 13 residues. Germline CDR1 reads SGHRS; CDR2 reads YFSETQ. V lost 3 bases and J lost 3; bases outside the gene matches: 2. The chain's CDR3 is CASSSGQHYGYTF. The CDR3 DNA reads as TGCGCCAGCAGCTCGGGACAGCACTATGGCTACACCTTC. The variable domain in full, completed from reference TRBV5-1 and TRBJ1-2, reads KAGVTQTPRYLIKTRGQQVTLSCSPISGHRSVSWYQQTPGQGLQFLFEYFSETQRNKGNFPGRFSGRQFSNSRSEMNVSTLELGDSALYLCASSSGQHYGYTFGSGTRLTVV.

The CDR3, as DNA: TGTGCCAGCAGCAAAGGTGACACTGAAGCTTTCTTT. It specifies CASSKGDTEAFF. The chain has TRBV9 and TRBJ1-1; D is uncertain. The V and J ends lost 4 bases and 3 bases respectively, with 7 bases between them. Germline CDR1 is SGDLS and CDR2 is YYNGEE. The CDR3 loop spans 12 amino acids.

The chain carries TRBV5-4 and TRBJ1-2; 9 bases fit TRBD1. CDR3 length equals 15 residues. Germline V gene sequence: CDR1 SGHNT, CDR2 YYREEE (reference sequence). Losses at the gene ends were 1 base for V and 4 bases for J; bases not matched to a gene: 5. CDR3 residues: CASSLMDRGPYGYTF. Written as DNA, the CDR3 is TGTGCCAGCAGCTTGATGGACAGGGGACCCTATGGCTACACCTTC.

This chain uses TRBV7-9 with TRBJ2-7; D not certain. CDR1 SEHNR and CDR2 FQNEAQ come from the germline V gene (reference sequence). The CDR3 totals 14 residues. V dropped 1 base and J dropped 5 bases, with 12 bases sitting between them. The CDR3 spells CASSLGLGSDEQYF. DNA for the CDR3: TGTGCCAGCAGCTTAGGGCTAGGTAGTGACGAGCAGTACTTC.

This rearrangement joins TRBV12-5 to TRBJ1-6, with D hard to call. V was clipped by 1 base and J by 13 bases, with 11 bases between them. Germline V lookup: CDR1 LGHNT, CDR2 FRNRAP. The CDR3 runs 13 residues. CDR3: CASGLDGSGPLHF. The CDR3 DNA is TGTGCTAGTGGTTTGGATGGGAGTGGGCCCCTCCACTTT.

V usage is TRBV19 and J usage is TRBJ2-5; 7 bases are a match to TRBD1. After removal of 1 base from V and 0 bases from J, the junction contained 5 bases not matched to a gene. The length of the CDR3 is 16 residues. Looked up from germline, CDR1 is LNHDA and CDR2 is SQIVND (reference sequence). CDR3 bases: TGTGCCAGTAGTATAGGGGGGACAGCGTACCAAGAGACCCAGTACTTC. This sequence encodes CASSIGGTAYQETQYF. Together with reference TRBV19 and TRBJ2-5, the CDR3 gives the full variable domain: DGGITQSPKYLFRKEGQNVTLSCEQNLNHDAMYWYRQDPGQGLRLIYYSQIVNDFQKGDIAEGYSVSREKKESFPLTVTSAQKNPTAFYLCASSIGGTAYQETQYFGPGTRLLVL.

V usage is TRBV6-5 and J usage is TRBJ2-1; the match to TRBD2 covers 10 bases. V lost 6 bases, J lost 2 bases, and 4 bases stayed unmatched. From germline, CDR1 is MNHEY and CDR2 SVGAGI. The length of the CDR3 is 15 residues. CDR3 residues: CASRGLATTYNEQFF. In nucleotides, the CDR3 is TGTGCCAGCAGGGGACTAGCGACGACCTACAATGAGCAGTTCTTC.

The chain couples TRBV11-2 to TRBJ2-7; 8 nucleotides agree with TRBD1. The CDR3 runs to 16 residues. Germline CDR1 and CDR2: SGHAT and FQNNGV. Losses at the gene ends were 5 bases for V and 5 bases for J; bases not matched to a gene: 14. The CDR3 sequence: CASSPNLDRVINEQYF. The CDR3 nucleotides read TGTGCCAGCAGCCCTAACCTGGACAGGGTCATCAACGAGCAGTACTTC. The whole variable domain, filled in from reference TRBV11-2 and TRBJ2-7, reads EAGVAQSPRYKIIEKRQSVAFWCNPISGHATLYWYQQILGQGPKLLIQFQNNGVVDDSQLPKDRFSAERLKGVDSTLKIQPAKLEDSAVYLCASSPNLDRVINEQYFGPGTRLTVT.

J is TRBJ2-7 and V is TRBV28, with D possibly TRBD2 on 6 matching bases. V was clipped by 6 bases and J by 3 bases, with 21 bases between them. Looked up from germline, CDR1 is MDHEN and CDR2 is SYDVKM. CDR3 length equals 16 residues. This chain's CDR3 is CASSLTLANLNYEQYF. The CDR3 region has the DNA TGTGCCAGCAGCCTCACCCTAGCGAACTTAAACTACGAGCAGTACTTC. Combining the CDR3 with reference TRBV28 and TRBJ2-7 gives the whole variable domain DVKVTQSSRYLVKRTGEKVFLECVQDMDHENMFWYRQDPGLGLRLIYFSYDVKMKEKGDIPEGYSVSREKKERFSLILESASTNQTSMYLCASSLTLANLNYEQYFGPGTRLTVT.

The chain uses TRBV6-6 and TRBJ2-3; 10 nucleotides line up with TRBD1. CDR1 is MNHNY, CDR2 SVGAGI, per germline (reference sequence). The CDR3 runs 15 residues. Trimming at V came to 5 bases and at J to 5 bases, leaving 7 bases not matched to a gene. CDR3 nucleotides: TGTGCCAGCAGTCGACAGGGGGCAGCGGAAGATACGCAGTATTTT. It encodes CASSRQGAAEDTQYF.

The chain combines TRBV4-2 with TRBJ1-1; D gene uncertain. Trimming pared 2 bases from V and 5 bases from J, leaving 18 bases between. Germline V CDR1 and CDR2: LGHNA, YNFKEQ. The CDR3 consists of 16 residues. The CDR3 reads CASSQYVGATGTEAFF. The CDR3 coding sequence is TGTGCCAGCAGCCAATATGTGGGAGCGACGGGTACTGAAGCTTTCTTT.

This clone came up once. The chain links TRBV27 to TRBJ2-5, with a tentative D call TRBD1 (6 bases). Trimming took off 8 bases at V and 5 bases at J, with 18 bases between the two ends. The CDR3 is made up of 14 amino acids. Per the germline V gene, CDR1 is MNHEY and CDR2 is SMNVEV (reference sequence). The CDR3 loop reads CASRSLGGGETQYF. The CDR3 region has the DNA TGTGCCAGCCGATCCCTAGGGGGTGGGGAGACCCAGTACTTC.

This chain uses TRBV13 with TRBJ1-1; D not resolved. CDR1 is PRHDT and CDR2 is FYEKMQ in the germline V gene (reference sequence). The CDR3 spans 13 residues. The ends were cut back, 2 bases at V and 1 base at J, with 5 bases in the middle. CDR3 region: CASSLYGNTEAFF. The CDR3 nucleotides are TGTGCCAGCAGCTTATATGGGAACACTGAAGCTTTCTTT. Full variable domain (missing parts from reference TRBV13 and TRBJ1-1): AAGVIQSPRHLIKEKRETATLKCYPIPRHDTVYWYQQGPGQDPQFLISFYEKMQSDKGSIPDRFSAQQFSDYHSELNMSSLELGDSALYFCASSLYGNTEAFFGQGTRLTVV.